A selection of T cell receptor beta chains follows, all from one sample in a study of radiotherapy plus CTLA-4 blockade in lung cancer. This table comes from immunoSEQ multiplex PCR, and its TCRdb copy is limited to in-frame clones, with some not included. The sample shows about 110,000 clones, over 65% of them seen only once. Sequences were derived from peripheral blood, sampled from a patient treated with radiotherapy plus ipilimumab. These receptors were taken from a human donor with non-small cell lung cancer that progressed on radiotherapy plus ipilimumab. Some clones in this sample may be carry-over from other donors' samples. CDR3s include the opening cysteine and the closing phenylalanine or tryptophan. D genes are given only for firm matches. Where a row states a size, it is once, few, many or the class of an expanded clone; other rows omit it.

v_gene: TRBV7-2; abundance: -; j_gene: TRBJ2-2; d_gene: -; CDR3aa: CASSFEVTGELFF; CDR3nt: TGTGCCAGCAGCTTTGAGGTTACCGGGGAGCTGTTTTTT
v_gene: TRBV29-1; abundance: -; j_gene: TRBJ2-3; d_gene: -; CDR3aa: CSVEDRPTDTQYF; CDR3nt: TGCAGCGTTGAAGACCGTCCGACAGATACGCAGTATTTT
v_gene: TRBV14; abundance: -; j_gene: TRBJ1-5; d_gene: -; CDR3aa: CASSQDPPSGGHRPNQPQHF; CDR3nt: TGTGCCAGCAGCCAAGATCCTCCTAGTGGTGGGCACAGGCCTAATCAGCCCCAGCATTTT
v_gene: TRBV5-1; abundance: -; j_gene: TRBJ2-5; d_gene: TRBD2; CDR3aa: CASSWGTSGLGETQYF; CDR3nt: TGCGCCAGCAGCTGGGGGACTAGCGGCCTTGGTGAGACCCAGTACTTC
v_gene: TRBV5-1; abundance: once; j_gene: TRBJ2-7; d_gene: -; CDR3aa: CASSAGYEQYF; CDR3nt: TGCGCCAGCAGCGCGGGCTACGAGCAGTACTTC
v_gene: TRBV7-6; abundance: once; j_gene: TRBJ2-2; d_gene: TRBD1; CDR3aa: CASGGTGGTGELFF; CDR3nt: TGTGCCAGCGGAGGGACAGGGGGCACCGGGGAGCTGTTTTTT
v_gene: TRBV4-2; abundance: -; j_gene: TRBJ1-5; d_gene: -; CDR3aa: CASSQQGLYSNQPQHF; CDR3nt: TGTGCCAGCAGCCAGCAGGGACTATATAGCAATCAGCCCCAGCATTTT
v_gene: TRBV6-6; abundance: few; j_gene: TRBJ1-5; d_gene: -; CDR3aa: CASRMTSGGGNQPQHF; CDR3nt: TGTGCCAGCAGAATGACCTCCGGGGGGGGGAATCAGCCCCAGCATTTT
v_gene: TRBV10-3; abundance: -; j_gene: TRBJ1-1; d_gene: -; CDR3aa: CAISESSLRQGEAFF; CDR3nt: TGTGCCATCAGTGAGTCTTCCTTGAGACAAGGTGAAGCTTTCTTT
v_gene: TRBV5-4; abundance: -; j_gene: TRBJ1-2; d_gene: -; CDR3aa: CASTVRGGHGYTF; CDR3nt: TGTGCCAGCACCGTTCGCGGGGGCCATGGCTACACCTTC
v_gene: TRBV9; abundance: -; j_gene: TRBJ1-4; d_gene: TRBD1; CDR3aa: CASSVTGDANEKLFF; CDR3nt: TGTGCCAGCAGCGTGACAGGGGACGCTAATGAAAAACTGTTTTTT
v_gene: TRBV7-8; abundance: -; j_gene: TRBJ2-5; d_gene: TRBD1; CDR3aa: CASSQGQPQETQYF; CDR3nt: TGTGCCAGCAGCCAGGGACAGCCTCAAGAGACCCAGTACTTC
v_gene: TRBV4-3; abundance: -; j_gene: TRBJ1-4; d_gene: TRBD1; CDR3aa: CASSPFGQGNEKLFF; CDR3nt: TGCGCCAGCAGCCCCTTTGGACAGGGTAATGAAAAACTGTTTTTT
v_gene: TRBV7-6; abundance: -; j_gene: TRBJ1-3; d_gene: -; CDR3aa: CASSSDITPSGNTIYF; CDR3nt: TGTGCCAGCAGTTCGGACATTACACCCTCTGGAAACACCATATATTTT
v_gene: TRBV2; abundance: -; j_gene: TRBJ1-4; d_gene: TRBD1; CDR3aa: CASNSRPGQGEKLFF; CDR3nt: TGTGCCAGCAATTCACGCCCGGGACAGGGCGAAAAACTGTTTTTT
v_gene: TRBV10-3; abundance: once; j_gene: TRBJ2-2; d_gene: -; CDR3aa: CAIRGEDRVTGELFF; CDR3nt: TGTGCCATCCGGGGGGAGGACAGGGTAACCGGGGAGCTGTTTTTT
v_gene: TRBV7-8; abundance: -; j_gene: TRBJ2-5; d_gene: -; CDR3aa: CASGRETQYF; CDR3nt: TGTGCCAGTGGTAGGGAGACCCAGTACTTC
v_gene: TRBV10-3; abundance: -; j_gene: TRBJ1-1; d_gene: TRBD1; CDR3aa: CAISEGGQGVTEAFF; CDR3nt: TGTGCCATCAGTGAAGGGGGCCAGGGAGTTACTGAAGCTTTCTTT
v_gene: TRBV4-2; abundance: -; j_gene: TRBJ1-2; d_gene: -; CDR3aa: CASSRIGTPLGYGYTF; CDR3nt: TGTGCCAGCAGCCGGATCGGGACACCCTTGGGCTATGGCTACACCTTC
v_gene: TRBV5-1; abundance: -; j_gene: TRBJ2-2; d_gene: -; CDR3aa: CASTRGGQNTGELFF; CDR3nt: TGCGCCAGCACCCGCGGCGGGCAGAACACCGGGGAGCTGTTTTTT
v_gene: TRBV11-1; abundance: once; j_gene: TRBJ1-6; d_gene: -; CDR3aa: CASSLGVPPLHF; CDR3nt: TGTGCCAGCAGCTTAGGGGTTCCACCCCTCCACTTT
v_gene: TRBV5-1; abundance: -; j_gene: TRBJ1-5; d_gene: -; CDR3aa: CASSLAPPFNQPQHF; CDR3nt: TGCGCCAGCAGCTTGGCCCCCCCTTTCAATCAGCCCCAGCATTTT
v_gene: TRBV10-3; abundance: few; j_gene: TRBJ1-2; d_gene: TRBD1; CDR3aa: CAIRKDRPGTGGYTF; CDR3nt: TGTGCCATCAGGAAGGACAGGCCCGGTACGGGAGGCTACACCTTC
v_gene: TRBV5-1; abundance: -; j_gene: TRBJ1-1; d_gene: TRBD1; CDR3aa: CASSPTRDRGLGVNTEAFF; CDR3nt: TGCGCCAGCAGCCCCACCCGGGACAGGGGGCTAGGGGTGAACACTGAAGCTTTCTTT
v_gene: TRBV11-2; abundance: -; j_gene: TRBJ2-1; d_gene: TRBD1; CDR3aa: CASSYRDRYNEQFF; CDR3nt: TGTGCCAGCAGCTACCGGGACAGATACAATGAGCAGTTCTTC
v_gene: TRBV9; abundance: -; j_gene: TRBJ2-3; d_gene: -; CDR3aa: CASSPQETSTDTQYF; CDR3nt: TGTGCCAGCAGCCCGCAGGAGACTAGCACAGATACGCAGTATTTT
v_gene: TRBV6-4; abundance: -; j_gene: TRBJ2-2; d_gene: -; CDR3aa: CASSVRRNTGELFF; CDR3nt: TGTGCCAGCAGTGTAAGAAGAAACACCGGGGAGCTGTTTTTT
v_gene: TRBV6-1; abundance: few; j_gene: TRBJ1-2; d_gene: -; CDR3aa: CASSPRPHEGYTF; CDR3nt: TGTGCCAGCAGTCCCCGCCCTCATGAGGGCTACACCTTC
v_gene: TRBV5-1; abundance: -; j_gene: TRBJ1-4; d_gene: -; CDR3aa: CASSPTTGIELFF; CDR3nt: TGCGCCAGCAGCCCCACCACAGGGATAGAACTGTTTTTT
v_gene: TRBV7-6; abundance: -; j_gene: TRBJ1-3; d_gene: -; CDR3aa: CASSPFRESTIYF; CDR3nt: TGTGCCAGCAGCCCCTTTAGGGAGAGCACCATATATTTT
v_gene: TRBV5-1; abundance: once; j_gene: TRBJ1-1; d_gene: -; CDR3aa: CASSLVARDTEAFF; CDR3nt: TGCGCCAGCAGCTTGGTAGCTAGGGACACTGAAGCTTTCTTT
v_gene: TRBV21-1; abundance: -; j_gene: TRBJ2-2; d_gene: -; CDR3aa: CASMGQKHRGAVF; CDR3nt: TGTGCCAGCATGGGACAGAAACACCGGGGAGCTGTTTTT
v_gene: TRBV5-1; abundance: -; j_gene: TRBJ2-7; d_gene: -; CDR3aa: CASRASPPGEQYF; CDR3nt: TGCGCCAGCAGGGCCAGTCCCCCCGGGGAGCAGTACTTC
v_gene: TRBV19; abundance: few; j_gene: TRBJ1-6; d_gene: -; CDR3aa: CASSIDRGNSPLHF; CDR3nt: TGTGCCAGTAGTATAGACCGCGGTAATTCACCCCTCCACTTT
v_gene: TRBV7-6; abundance: -; j_gene: TRBJ2-3; d_gene: -; CDR3aa: CASSFGTDTQYF; CDR3nt: TGTGCCAGCAGCTTCGGCACAGATACGCAGTATTTT
v_gene: TRBV25-1; abundance: -; j_gene: TRBJ1-1; d_gene: TRBD1; CDR3aa: CASRLDREEAFF; CDR3nt: TGTGCCAGCAGGTTGGACAGGGAGGAAGCTTTCTTT
v_gene: TRBV6-1; abundance: -; j_gene: TRBJ1-6; d_gene: -; CDR3aa: CASSEGVYNSPLHF; CDR3nt: TGTGCCAGCAGTGAGGGTGTGTATAATTCACCCCTCCACTTT
v_gene: TRBV13; abundance: -; j_gene: TRBJ1-5; d_gene: -; CDR3aa: CASSLGGVHQPQHF; CDR3nt: TGTGCCAGCAGCTTAGGCGGGGTGCATCAGCCCCAGCATTTT
v_gene: TRBV13; abundance: -; j_gene: TRBJ2-7; d_gene: -; CDR3aa: CASSWGRGYEQYF; CDR3nt: TGTGCCAGCAGCTGGGGACGGGGCTACGAGCAGTACTTC
v_gene: TRBV19; abundance: -; j_gene: TRBJ2-2; d_gene: TRBD2; CDR3aa: CASSMGLAGGPGTGELFF; CDR3nt: TGTGCCAGTAGTATGGGACTAGCGGGGGGGCCGGGCACCGGGGAGCTGTTTTTT
v_gene: TRBV27; abundance: -; j_gene: TRBJ2-1; d_gene: TRBD2; CDR3aa: CASSSLAGDYNEQFF; CDR3nt: TGTGCCAGCAGTTCTCTAGCGGGGGACTACAATGAGCAGTTCTTC
v_gene: TRBV10-3; abundance: -; j_gene: TRBJ1-4; d_gene: -; CDR3aa: CAIKPGAGRREKLFF; CDR3nt: TGTGCCATCAAACCTGGGGCAGGGCGTCGTGAAAAACTGTTTTTT
v_gene: TRBV19; abundance: -; j_gene: TRBJ1-5; d_gene: -; CDR3aa: CASSIPGRSNQPQHF; CDR3nt: TGTGCCAGTAGTATTCCAGGTCGCAGTAATCAGCCCCAGCATTTT
v_gene: TRBV2; abundance: -; j_gene: TRBJ1-6; d_gene: TRBD1; CDR3aa: CASGSAGGSNSPLHF; CDR3nt: TGTGCCAGCGGTTCTGCAGGGGGCAGTAATTCACCCCTCCACTTT
v_gene: TRBV5-1; abundance: -; j_gene: TRBJ1-4; d_gene: -; CDR3aa: CASSLGRGTEKLFF; CDR3nt: TGCGCCAGCAGCTTGGGTAGGGGTACTGAAAAACTGTTTTTT
v_gene: TRBV5-4; abundance: -; j_gene: TRBJ2-2; d_gene: -; CDR3aa: CASSLLKQGWAGELFF; CDR3nt: TGTGCCAGCAGCCTCCTAAAACAGGGATGGGCCGGGGAGCTGTTTTTT
v_gene: TRBV7-2; abundance: -; j_gene: TRBJ1-1; d_gene: -; CDR3aa: CASSLGRAINTEAFF; CDR3nt: TGTGCCAGCAGCTTAGGTAGAGCTATTAACACTGAAGCTTTCTTT
v_gene: TRBV6-1; abundance: once; j_gene: TRBJ1-6; d_gene: TRBD1; CDR3aa: CASSVGQGGSYNSPLHF; CDR3nt: TGTGCCAGCAGTGTGGGACAGGGAGGTTCCTATAATTCACCCCTCCACTTT
v_gene: TRBV19; abundance: -; j_gene: TRBJ2-3; d_gene: -; CDR3aa: CASSIGTPPDTQYF; CDR3nt: TGTGCCAGTAGCATCGGGACTCCCCCAGATACGCAGTATTTT
v_gene: TRBV2; abundance: -; j_gene: TRBJ2-2; d_gene: TRBD1; CDR3aa: CASIPQLTPGQGLSLDTGELFF; CDR3nt: TGTGCCAGCATTCCACAATTGACCCCGGGACAGGGCTTGAGTTTGGACACCGGGGAGCTGTTTTTT
v_gene: TRBV27; abundance: -; j_gene: TRBJ2-3; d_gene: -; CDR3aa: CASSLYSGTDTQYF; CDR3nt: TGTGCCAGCAGTTTATATTCGGGCACAGATACGCAGTATTTT
v_gene: TRBV6-1; abundance: -; j_gene: TRBJ1-1; d_gene: -; CDR3aa: CASRQPGLAAFF; CDR3nt: TGTGCCAGCAGACAACCGGGGTTAGCGGCTTTCTTT
v_gene: TRBV6-4; abundance: -; j_gene: TRBJ2-3; d_gene: TRBD1; CDR3aa: CASSPGTGSDTQYF; CDR3nt: TGTGCCAGCAGTCCCGGGACAGGGTCAGATACGCAGTATTTT
v_gene: TRBV18; abundance: -; j_gene: TRBJ1-1; d_gene: TRBD1; CDR3aa: CASSPLDTGGMNTEAFF; CDR3nt: TGTGCCAGCTCACCGCTAGATACAGGGGGCATGAACACTGAAGCTTTCTTT